This TCR beta chain was sequenced for a study of memory CD4+ T cells and cytomegalovirus serostatus. The data were produced by immunoSEQ multiplex PCR, yet TCRdb's version contains in-frame clones alone and is incomplete. Among about 48,000 clones, around 80% were seen once, and the ten largest hold about 0.73%. About this clone: Its antigen is not identified.

Germline V gene data show CDR1 as SGHTS and CDR2 as YDEGEE. V shed 4 bases and J shed 3 bases, with 5 bases lying between them. The CDR3 extends over 13 amino acids. Single viable CD3+CD4+CD8-CD45RO+ cells were sorted as the memory CD4+ T cells. Study-wide points: CD4+ memory repertoires contained about two fifths of the 164 reported CMV TCRbeta sequences.

Sequencing was carried out using memory CD4+ T cells from blood. This sequence was found in an adult in good health and CMV-seronegative. The chain combines TRBV5-8 with TRBJ1-6; no reliable D call. This CDR3 reads CASSPGYNSPLHF. In DNA, the CDR3 is TGTGCCAGCAGCCCCGGCTATAATTCACCCCTCCACTTT.